This paragraph reports one T cell receptor beta chain. This specimen belongs to a study of T-cell memory formation after mild COVID-19. TCRalpha and TCRbeta libraries used 5'RACE with constant-segment primers and UMIs. TCRdb re-derived calls from the 5' RACE reads in MiXCR, one entry per CDR3 protein. The sample holds hundreds of thousands of distinct CDR3 sequences; 13% to 15% are singletons and the top ten take around 21%. The CDR3 loop spans 14 amino acids. The V segment lost 6 bases and the J segment 6 bases; nucleotides outside the gene matches: 8. CDR1 SGHTA and CDR2 FQGNSA come from the germline V gene.

The sample comprised PBMCs or a T cell subset sorted from them (not recorded which). This sequence joins TRBV7-2 and TRBJ2-1, with 7 bases that match TRBD1. The TCR originated in a man between 18 and 29 years old who had mild COVID-19 (a few samples of this study predate the infection). Cell type and time point are not known. The CDR3 region is CASSIDRVRNEQFF. The DNA of the CDR3 is TGTGCCAGCAGTATAGACAGGGTACGCAATGAGCAGTTCTTC.